This T cell receptor beta chain emerged from a study of identical twins. V dropped 2 bases and J dropped 9; count of bases not matched to a gene: 9. Germline V gene sequence: CDR1 MGHRA, CDR2 YSYEKL. This CDR3 spans 15 amino acids. Via MiXCR, TCRdb re-called the 5' RACE reads, giving one row per CDR3 protein. The table records hundreds of thousands of distinct CDR3 sequences, about 12% of them present only once. Another study also made use of these data, one on yellow fever vaccine responses in identical twins.

Sequenced material: CD8+ T cells sorted from blood. This clonotype originated in a woman under 30 in good health. The chain has TRBV4-1 and TRBJ1-5; 8 bases map to TRBD1. CDR3 DNA: TGCGCCAGCAGCCAATCCGACAGGGGTGAGCGGCCCCAGCATTTT. Translating it yields CASSQSDRGERPQHF.